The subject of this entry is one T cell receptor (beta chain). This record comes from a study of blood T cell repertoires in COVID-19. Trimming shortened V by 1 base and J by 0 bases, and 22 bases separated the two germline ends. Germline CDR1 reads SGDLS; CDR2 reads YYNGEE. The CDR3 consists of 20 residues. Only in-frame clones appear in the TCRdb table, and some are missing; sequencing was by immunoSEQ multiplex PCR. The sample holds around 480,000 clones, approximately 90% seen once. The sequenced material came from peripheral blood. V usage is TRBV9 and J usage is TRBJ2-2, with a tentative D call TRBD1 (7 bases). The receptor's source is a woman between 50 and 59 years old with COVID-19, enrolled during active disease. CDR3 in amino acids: CASSVSVQQGGRTNTGELFF. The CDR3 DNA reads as TGTGCCAGCAGCGTATCTGTCCAGCAGGGGGGCCGAACGAACACCGGGGAGCTGTTTTTT. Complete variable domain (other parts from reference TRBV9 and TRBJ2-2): DSGVTQTPKHLITATGQRVTLRCSPRSGDLSVYWYQQSLDQGLQFLIQYYNGEERAKGNILERFSAQQFPDLHSELNLSSLELGDSALYFCASSVSVQQGGRTNTGELFFGEGSRLTVL.